This T cell receptor beta chain comes out of a study of regulatory T cells in long-lasting Graves disease (dated by TCRdb to about 2021). Turning to the overall study: Patients with newly diagnosed Graves' disease had been on antithyroid drugs for under 3 months. TCR sequencing covered roughly 13 persistent and 20 newly diagnosed Graves' disease patients, about 35 samples in total. This study used TCR sequencing and RNA sequencing of peripheral blood to compare persistent Graves' disease patients against newly diagnosed Graves' disease patients. The study was registered as a clinical trial and conducted in China.

Libraries came from multiplex PCR. The listed sequencing device is Illumina HiSeq 4000. iRepertoire HTBI primers and Arm-PCR amplification of CDR3 regions were used to construct TCR beta libraries. Before sequencing, the PCR products underwent gel purification. The authors processed their data as follows. Gene usage analysis of CDR3 amino acid clonotypes used the 55 to 65 TRBV and 14 to 15 TRBJ segments found across samples. COPE and FqMerger were used to merge filtered high-quality paired reads into contigs. Contigs were aligned with BLAST to IMGT TRBV, TRBD and TRBJ reference genes, and CDR3 was defined per IMGT. Any clonotype with a frequency above 0.1% was counted as a highly expanded clone. Shannon entropy was used to measure repertoire diversity, and the Gini coefficient was used to measure V-J evenness. A clonotype was considered public if more than one individual shared it. The public reads were reanalyzed by TCRdb: fastp trimming at Q25, MiXCR alignment, in-frame beta chains only. CDR3 protein duplicates are merged, each entry listing the most common genes and DNA. The V and J calls and clone size are TCRdb's, not the authors'. The sample records about 620,000 distinct CDR3 sequences, 15% to 20% of which are singletons. The top ten clones comprise 18% of the sample.

Including cysteine and phenylalanine, the CDR3 has 12 amino acids. This entry keeps only the CDR3 DNA: 36 bases, framed from base 1. The germline V gene supplies CDR1 SGHDT and CDR2 YYEEEE. The junction carries 9 bases between V and J, which are trimmed by 5 bases and 6 bases respectively. In regard to this clonotype: The specificity of this receptor is unknown. Base qualities are not at hand, and no much larger clone is one base apart.

What the authors observed across the whole study: Peripheral blood alone was examined, since thyroid tissue, which constituted the primary lesion, could not be accessed. Preferential use of TRBV28, TRBJ1-2 and TRBJ2-5 was observed in persistent disease, whereas TRBV20-1 and TRBJ2-1 were favored in newly diagnosed disease. Compared with newly diagnosed patients, patients with persistent Graves' disease had lower TCR Shannon entropy and fewer highly expanded clones, which suggests clonal expansion. Only the TCR beta chain was sequenced and analyzed. The authors acknowledged the small sample size as a limitation that may reduce accuracy. A larger number of public clonotypes was shared among persistent patients (approximately 3,000) than among newly diagnosed patients (roughly 970).

What the time point label conveys for this sample: newly diagnosed GD, antithyroid drugs for less than 3 months. For both TCR sequencing and RNA sequencing, RNA was extracted from PBMCs using TRIzol. The diagnosis of Graves' disease followed American Thyroid Association guidelines. Patients for the study were recruited at an endocrinology department in Xi'an, China. Each patient gave about 8.1 milliliters of peripheral blood, collected in an EDTA anticoagulant tube. Ficoll Paque Plus density gradient separation was used to isolate PBMCs, and no further T cell sorting was done. RNA quality was checked with an Agilent 2100 Bioanalyzer and agarose gel, and concentration with a NanoDrop 2000. The same data also contributed to another study, on T cells in Graves' hyperthyroidism and ophthalmopathy. Per the second study: Stable Graves' hyperthyroidism was defined as the absence of progression to ophthalmopathy over 18 months of follow-up. The hyperthyroidism patients were between 18 and 65 years old and newly diagnosed, with a disease duration of less than 2 months. Exclusion was applied to patients with uncontrolled infections, other autoimmune diseases, pregnancy or lactation. Diagnoses were established on the basis of clinical symptoms, serum thyroxine and TRAb, thyroid ultrasound, and orbital computed tomography. For the first round of RT-PCR on the TCR CDR3, the HTBI primer set was used together with the Qiagen OneStep RT-PCR kit. Most expanded thyroid clonotypes (frequency above 0.001) were also detected in blood, suggesting blood repertoires may reflect thyroid immune responses. Ophthalmopathy was separated from stable hyperthyroidism by a 13 V-J signature model, with around 90% sensitivity and approximately 81% specificity obtained in cross-validation and 80%/75% obtained in testing. In validation, the model predicted progression to ophthalmopathy with approximately 70% sensitivity and 72% to 85% specificity, a median of approximately 6.5 months before onset. TCR V-J signatures able to tell the groups apart were searched for in a discovery cohort of more than 90 patients, of whom over 40 had Graves' ophthalmopathy and around 57 had stable Graves' hyperthyroidism. Prospective prediction of ophthalmopathy was tested in an independent validation cohort consisting of some 18 hyperthyroidism patients and approximately 16 patients who later progressed to ophthalmopathy. The 95 to 100 discovery patients were divided at random into training and test sets in a 7:3 ratio. Thyroid tissue and blood T-cell repertoires from more than five Graves' hyperthyroidism patients were also compared in the study. After blood sampling, hyperthyroidism patients were treated with methimazole at a starting dose of 30 mg daily, and ophthalmopathy patients were treated with high-dose intravenous methylprednisolone. Libraries were constructed in a second round of multiplex PCR, after which size selection and purification were performed. The libraries were sequenced on an Illumina HiSeq2000 using paired-end 100 bp reads. SOAPnuke was used to process the raw data, throwing out any read that contained adapters or uncalled bases, had a mean Phred below 15, or lacked an exact constant-primer or identifier match. High-quality paired reads were merged with COPE v1.2.5, and unique nucleotide sequences were defined as clonotypes. MiTCR v1.1 was used to align the clonotypes against IMGT TRBV, TRBD and TRBJ reference segments. The analysis included only V-J combinations with a frequency above 0.0001, which together covered more than 99% of the repertoires. A TCS score was defined as the ratio of F50 (clonal expansion) to E x V (chaos), with BLOSUM62-based TCRdist applied between CDR3 peptides within each V-J. Welch's t-statistics and random forest reduced fewer than 600 V-J features to 13, which were used in a naive Bayes classifier (R e1071). No statistical method was used to set the sample size in advance, and investigators knew the group allocation. TCR Vbeta CDR3 sequencing of roughly 140 peripheral blood samples (43 ophthalmopathy, 75 to 85 hyperthyroidism and roughly 17 progressor patients) is reported in the paper.

Sequencing used peripheral blood mononuclear cells (PBMCs), obtained at new diagnosis, from a patient treated with antithyroid drugs. The chain is assembled from TRBV5-6 and TRBJ1-5, with the D segment identity uncertain. This receptor was identified in a woman in her twenties or thirties with Graves disease. Donor details come from another sample of the same person, matched by shared clones. The DNA sequence is TGTGCCAGCAGATTTTGGGGTCAGCCCCAGCATTTT. Its protein reads: CASRFWGQPQHF.